This T cell receptor (beta chain) was profiled in a study of T cells in Graves' hyperthyroidism and ophthalmopathy. Points from the study as a whole: In the analysis, a 13 V-J model separated ophthalmopathy from stable hyperthyroidism.

Germline CDR1 is MNHNS and CDR2 is SASEGT. This CDR3 has 17 residues. Trimming took 0 bases from V and 0 from J; bases not matched to a gene: 6. There were TCR beta CDR3 regions amplified from RNA transcripts. The study used the HTBI primer set for a first-round RT-PCR of the TCR CDR3. TCRdb re-analysed the multiplex PCR reads in MiXCR, keeping a single row per CDR3 protein. The sample records fewer than 550,000 distinct CDR3 sequences, less than 20% being singletons. This clonotype was counted ten times or more. Its cognate antigen is unknown. This rearrangement joins TRBV6-1 to TRBJ1-1; 8 positions agree with TRBD1. The material sequenced was blood. This receptor was obtained from a woman between 18 and 29 years old with Graves' hyperthyroidism. The CDR3 DNA is TGTGCCAGCAGTGAAGCGAGGGACAGGTACATGAACACTGAAGCTTTCTTT. This encodes CASSEARDRYMNTEAFF.